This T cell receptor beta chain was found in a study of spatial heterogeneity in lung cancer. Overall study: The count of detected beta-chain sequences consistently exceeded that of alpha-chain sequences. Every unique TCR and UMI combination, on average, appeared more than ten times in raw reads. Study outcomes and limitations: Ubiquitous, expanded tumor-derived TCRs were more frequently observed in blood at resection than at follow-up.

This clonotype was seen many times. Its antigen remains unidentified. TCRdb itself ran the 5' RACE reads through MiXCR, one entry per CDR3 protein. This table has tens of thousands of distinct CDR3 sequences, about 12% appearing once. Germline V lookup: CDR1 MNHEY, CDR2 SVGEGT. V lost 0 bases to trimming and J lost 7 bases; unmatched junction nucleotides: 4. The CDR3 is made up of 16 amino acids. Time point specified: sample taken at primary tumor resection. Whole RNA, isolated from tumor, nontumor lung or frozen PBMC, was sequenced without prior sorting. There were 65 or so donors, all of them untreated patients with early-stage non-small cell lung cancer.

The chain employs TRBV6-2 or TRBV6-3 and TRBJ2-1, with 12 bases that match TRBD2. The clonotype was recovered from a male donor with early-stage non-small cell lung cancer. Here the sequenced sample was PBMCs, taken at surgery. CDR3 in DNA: TGTGCCAGCAGTTACTCTCTAGCGGGGGGGCAGAATGAGCAGTTCTTC. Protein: CASSYSLAGGQNEQFF.